These 5 T cell receptor beta chains originate from one sample sequenced in a study of cytomegalovirus exposure and HLA in healthy donors. Researchers ran the PCR with 60 Vbeta and 13 Jbeta primers. TCRdb's copy holds only in-frame clones and misses some; the assay was immunoSEQ multiplex PCR. The repertoire holds about 120,000 clones, with 65% to 85% as singletons. Sequenced sample: PBMCs. The source of these receptors is a woman between 35 and 50 years old in good health and CMV-seropositive.

Only a few counts were recorded for this clone. The V call is TRBV5-1, the J call TRBJ2-1; D is unclear. Germline CDR1 is SGHRS and CDR2 is YFSETQ. The CDR3 length is 16 residues. V was cut by 0 bases and J by 0 bases, with 10 bases left in between. CDR3 DNA: TGCGCCAGCAGCTTGGGTGGCACCCCCTCCTACAATGAGCAGTTCTTC. Amino acids: CASSLGGTPSYNEQFF.

The CDR3 reads CASSPPRDSYNEQFF. The CDR3 DNA is TGCGCCAGCAGCCCTCCCAGGGACTCCTACAATGAGCAGTTCTTC. The chain joins TRBV5-1 to TRBJ2-1, with a possible D match to TRBD1 (5 bases). The CDR3 consists of 15 residues. V gave up 4 bases and J gave up 0 bases, with 11 bases separating them. Germline CDR1 reads SGHRS; CDR2 reads YFSETQ.

The DNA for the CDR3 is TGTGCCAGCAGCTTGGAGAAGCGGCACAGGGGGAACACTGAAGCTTTCTTT. This translates into CASSLEKRHRGNTEAFF. The chain is built from TRBV5-6 and TRBJ1-1, with 7 nucleotides matching TRBD1. Trimming cost V 0 bases and J 1 base; bases outside gene matches: 9. The CDR3 totals 17 residues. CDR1 is SGHDT, CDR2 YYEEEE, per germline.

This clone came up a few times. The rearrangement uses TRBV5-6 and TRBJ1-1; unclear D gene. Trimming removed 4 bases from V and 3 bases from J, with 13 bases in between. Germline loops: CDR1 SGHDT, CDR2 YYEEEE. The CDR3 is 14 amino acids. DNA of the CDR3: TGTGCCAGCAGCCTAGCCCCCGGAGACACTGAAGCTTTCTTT. Its translation is CASSLAPGDTEAFF. Full variable domain (remainder filled in from reference TRBV5-6 and TRBJ1-1): DAGVTQSPTHLIKTRGQQVTLRCSPKSGHDTVSWYQQALGQGPQFIFQYYEEEERQRGNFPDRFSGHQFPNYSSELNVNALLLGDSALYLCASSLAPGDTEAFFGQGTRLTVV.

The rearrangement links TRBV7-2 to TRBJ2-7, with 7 bases lining up with TRBD2. Germline CDR1 SGHTA, CDR2 FQGNSA. This CDR3 is built from 13 residues. Trimming at V came to 1 base and at J to 6 bases, leaving 3 bases not matched to a gene. The CDR3 spells CASSLGPGGEQYF. The CDR3 nucleotides are TGTGCCAGCAGCTTAGGGCCGGGAGGCGAGCAGTACTTC.